Each of the 8 T cell receptor beta chains below was sequenced from the same sample in a study of T cell repertoires in cytomegalovirus infection. Each CDR3 protein is one row after TCRdb ran MiXCR on the reads. The sample lists hundreds of thousands of distinct CDR3 sequences, more than 20% occurring once. The sample taken for sequencing was CD8+ T cells from PBMCs. These receptors came from a human donor in good health (CMV status not recorded). Some clones in this sample may be carry-over from other donors' samples.

Only a few counts were recorded for this clonotype. This chain uses TRBV2 with TRBJ2-6, with TRBD2 matching over 10 bases. This CDR3 is built from 17 residues. Germline V lookup: CDR1 SNHLY, CDR2 FYNNEI. Losses at the gene ends were 5 bases for V and 3 bases for J; bases not matched to a gene: 7. CDR3 in amino acids: CASSIERGGRGANVLTF. The DNA for the CDR3 is TGTGCCAGCAGTATCGAGCGGGGGGGCCGTGGGGCCAACGTCCTGACTTTC.

CDR3 sequence reads: CSARVRERANEKLFF. In DNA form, the CDR3 reads TGCAGTGCTAGAGTTCGGGAAAGGGCTAATGAAAAACTGTTTTTT. The rearrangement joins TRBV20-1 to TRBJ1-4, with D unresolved. The CDR3 loop spans 15 amino acids. CDR1 is DFQATT, CDR2 SNEGSKA, per germline (reference sequence). The V end lost 1 base, the J end lost 3 bases, and 12 bases lay between the germline ends.

This clonotype has a count of ten or more. This chain connects TRBV7-8 to TRBJ2-5; TRBD2 matches at 9 bases. The V and J ends lost 1 base and 1 base, in that order; junction bases with no gene match: 7. The CDR3 loop spans 17 amino acids. CDR1 is SGHVS and CDR2 is FQNEAQ in the germline V gene. The DNA of the CDR3 is TGTGCCAGCAGCTTAGTAAACCTAGCGGGGAGCCAAGAGACCCAGTACTTC. Amino acids: CASSLVNLAGSQETQYF.

The CDR3 loop reads CASSLRTFTDTQYF. CDR3 nucleotide sequence: TGCGCCAGCAGCCTTAGAACCTTCACAGATACGCAGTATTTT. The chain carries TRBV5-1 and TRBJ2-3; no reliable D call. CDR3 length equals 14 residues. V was shortened by 4 bases and J by 2 bases, with 11 bases between the two germline ends. CDR1 is SGHRS, CDR2 YFSETQ, per germline.

The table lists this clonotype with many counts. CDR3 coding DNA: TGTGCCAGCAGCCTTAGCGGGAACTCGTACGAGCAGTACTTC. Its translation is CASSLSGNSYEQYF. The chain is built from TRBV7-6 and TRBJ2-7; 8 bases align to TRBD2. Germline V gene lookup returns CDR1 SGHVS and CDR2 FNYEAQ. The CDR3 contains 14 residues. V dropped 5 bases and J dropped 4; count of bases not matched to a gene: 7.

This clonotype showed up just a few times. J is TRBJ2-1 and V is TRBV28; 11 positions match TRBD2. J was trimmed by 4 bases and V by 2 bases; bases with no gene match: 10. The germline CDR1 and CDR2 sequences are MDHEN and SYDVKM. CDR3 length: 18 residues. CDR3 amino acids: CASSLGVAGGPVYNEQFF. Written as DNA, the CDR3 is TGTGCCAGCAGTTTAGGAGTAGCGGGGGGGCCGGTTTACAATGAGCAGTTCTTC. Variable domain in full (rest from reference TRBV28 and TRBJ2-1): DVKVTQSSRYLVKRTGEKVFLECVQDMDHENMFWYRQDPGLGLRLIYFSYDVKMKEKGDIPEGYSVSREKKERFSLILESASTNQTSMYLCASSLGVAGGPVYNEQFFGPGTRLTVL.

This clonotype was counted many times. The CDR3 protein is CASSLPGRAGEKLFF. The CDR3 DNA reads TGTGCCAGCAGCCTGCCGGGGAGGGCTGGAGAAAAACTGTTTTTT. The chain recombines TRBV7-9 with TRBJ1-4; D remains unclear. Germline V lookup: CDR1 SEHNR, CDR2 FQNEAQ (reference sequence). Trimming removed 5 bases at V and 8 bases at J, with 18 bases between. The CDR3 runs to 15 residues.

This clonotype appeared many times. The V gene is TRBV7-8, the J gene TRBJ1-5; D call uncertain. The V gene's germline CDR1 is SGHVS and CDR2 FQNEAQ. The CDR3 consists of 14 residues. The germline V and J ends were trimmed by 4 bases and 1 base, with 8 bases remaining between them. CDR3 sequence: CASSYEGSNQPQHF. CDR3 DNA: TGTGCCAGCAGCTACGAGGGAAGCAATCAGCCCCAGCATTTT.